The sequence of this T cell receptor (beta chain) was determined in a study of blood T cell repertoires in COVID-19. Participants reported their clinical history, and cohort assignment relied on those reports. Measured with immunoSEQ multiplex PCR; TCRdb has only the in-frame clones, and not every one. The profile shows roughly 190,000 clones, around 87% of them singletons. This clonotype was obtained from a woman in her 30s who had recovered from COVID-19. The sequencing sample was made of PBMCs or T cells enriched from blood (not recorded which).

The DNA for the CDR3 is TGTGCCAGCAGGGCGGGAGGAGTCGACAATGAGCAGTTCTTC. It yields the protein CASRAGGVDNEQFF. V and J are TRBV28 and TRBJ2-1; 8 bases map to TRBD2. Germline assignment: CDR1 MDHEN and CDR2 SYDVKM. The CDR3 is 14 amino acids. Trimming cost V 6 bases and J 5 bases; bases outside gene matches: 6.